Listed here are 20 T cell receptor beta chains from one sample, sequenced in a study of response to subunit inactivated influenza vaccine. From the RT-PCR reads, TCRdb called clonotypes with MiXCR, one entry per CDR3 protein. The sample holds around 500,000 distinct CDR3 sequences, 9.5% to 13% seen once. The sequenced sample was PBMCs from blood, obtained roughly 6 weeks after vaccination. The receptors here all came from a man aged 50-60 years who received an inactivated influenza vaccine.

V usage is TRBV5-5 and J usage is TRBJ2-2, with 10 bases fitting TRBD1. Germline CDR1 SGHKS, CDR2 YYEKEE (reference sequence). V lost 5 bases and J lost 4; bases outside the gene matches: 5. This CDR3 is 15 amino acids long. CDR3 region: CASRRTGGGTGELFF. CDR3 bases: TGTGCCAGCAGGCGGACAGGGGGTGGCACCGGGGAGCTGTTTTTT.

DNA of the CDR3: TGTGCCAGCAGTGAAGGAGGAGGTACCTACGAGCAGTACTTC. Translated: CASSEGGGTYEQYF. The chain carries TRBV2 and TRBJ2-7, with D possibly TRBD2 on 5 matching bases. V gave up 1 base and J gave up 2 bases, with 9 bases separating them. Germline V gives CDR1 SNHLY, CDR2 FYNNEI. This CDR3 has 14 amino acids. Using reference TRBV2 and TRBJ2-7 for the parts outside the CDR3, the full variable domain is EPEVTQTPSHQVTQMGQEVILRCVPISNHLYFYWYRQILGQKVEFLVSFYNNEISEKSEIFDDQFSVERPDGSNFTLKIRSTKLEDSAMYFCASSEGGGTYEQYFGPGTRLTVT.

This clonotype was observed at least ten times. This chain uses TRBV6-5 with TRBJ2-7; the D is unclear. Trimming cost V 3 bases and J 6 bases, with 6 bases left between them. The CDR3 contains 11 residues. Germline V CDR1 and CDR2: MNHEY, SVGAGI. The CDR3 nucleotides read TGTGCCAGCAGTTATAGACGCGAGCAGTACTTC. Its protein product is CASSYRREQYF.

The CDR3 nucleotides are TGTGCCAGCAGCTCGGGACACTCAATCCAAGAGACCCAGTACTTC. This translates into CASSSGHSIQETQYF. The chain combines TRBV7-8 with TRBJ2-5, with a tentative D call TRBD1 (6 bases). The CDR3 contains 15 residues. The V gene's germline CDR1 is SGHVS and CDR2 FQNEAQ. Trimming removed 4 bases at V and 1 base at J, with 13 bases between.

This clonotype occurred a few times. Here the CDR3 reads CAISESGGAFGELFF. The CDR3 nucleotides are TGTGCCATCAGTGAAAGCGGGGGGGCCTTCGGGGAGCTGTTTTTT. This chain connects TRBV10-3 to TRBJ2-2, with 10 positions matching TRBD2. The V and J ends lost 3 bases and 7 bases, in that order; junction bases with no gene match: 5. The length of the CDR3 is 15 residues. Germline CDR1 reads ENHRY; CDR2 reads SYGVKD.

This clonotype was seen more than once but under ten times. This chain uses TRBV6-1 with TRBJ2-3; TRBD1 matches at 12 bases. CDR3 length: 15 amino acids. The junction had 5 bases not matched to a gene; V was cut back by 4 bases and J by 6 bases. The germline V gene has CDR1 MNHNS and CDR2 SASEGT. The CDR3 reads CASSAGTGGWDTQYF. CDR3 DNA: TGTGCCAGCAGTGCCGGGACAGGGGGCTGGGATACGCAGTATTTT.

As concerns this clonotype: A junction end diverges from the germline sequence, so it may reflect a read error. V gene TRBV28 combines with J gene TRBJ2-2; D is perhaps TRBD2 (5 bases). Per germline, CDR1 MDHEN and CDR2 SYDVKM. This CDR3 contains 13 residues. In nucleotides, the CDR3 is TGCGCCAGCAGTTTTCAGGTTACCGGGGAGATGTTTTTT. Its protein is CASSFQVTGEMFF. Filled out from reference TRBV28 and TRBJ2-2, the complete variable domain reads DVKVTQSSRYLVKRTGEKVFLECVQDMDHENMFWYRQDPGLGLRLIYFSYDVKMKEKGDIPEGYSVSREKKERFSLILESASTNQTSMYLCASSFQVTGEMFFGEGSRLTVL.

This clonotype turned up a few times. The V call is TRBV10-3, the J call TRBJ1-2, with 9 nucleotides matching TRBD1. This CDR3 comprises 13 residues. The J segment lost 5 bases and the V segment lost 2 bases, leaving 0 bases of the junction unmatched. Germline V lookup: CDR1 ENHRY, CDR2 SYGVKD. CDR3 sequence reads: CAISEDRGYGYTF. The CDR3 DNA is TGTGCCATCAGTGAGGACAGGGGGTATGGCTACACCTTC.

The chain combines TRBV10-3 with TRBJ2-5, with D possibly matching TRBD1 (6 bases). Germline-derived CDR1 and CDR2 are ENHRY and SYGVKD. V gave up 5 bases and J gave up 2 bases, with 15 bases separating them. CDR3 size: 15 residues. The CDR3 loop reads CAISTDRAAQETQYF. For the CDR3, the DNA is TGTGCCATCAGTACGGACAGAGCAGCTCAAGAGACCCAGTACTTC.

The sample holds a few counts of this clonotype. This chain links TRBV2 with TRBJ2-7; possibly TRBD1 or TRBD2 for D (6 bases each). V lost 7 bases and J lost 6, with 19 bases in between. The CDR3 extends over 14 amino acids. Germline CDR1 is SNHLY and CDR2 is FYNNEI. The CDR3 DNA is TGTGCCAGCAAGGGCGGGACACCCTTCCTCGAGCAGTACTTC. Protein product: CASKGGTPFLEQYF.

The chain employs TRBV12-3 or TRBV12-4 and TRBJ2-3; possibly TRBD2 for D (5 bases). V lost 3 bases and J 0 bases, leaving 13 bases between the germline ends. The CDR3 totals 16 residues. The CDR3 is CASSFEQAVSTDTQYF. In DNA form, the CDR3 reads TGTGCCAGCAGTTTTGAGCAAGCGGTGAGCACAGATACGCAGTATTTT.

On this clonotype itself: Its ends do not fully match the called genes, so a read error is possible. V is TRBV7-2 and J is TRBJ2-7, with D perhaps given as TRBD1 or TRBD2 (5 bases each). The germline V gene has CDR1 SGHTA and CDR2 FQGNSA. This CDR3 is 12 amino acids long. CDR3 DNA: TGTGCCAGCAGTCTAGCTGGCTCCAGGGTCTCATTC. This gives the protein CASSLAGSRVSF.

This clonotype has just a few counts. An end of the junction does not agree with germline; a read error may underlie this. The chain employs TRBV7-7 and TRBJ2-2, with D perhaps given as TRBD1 or TRBD2 (5 bases each). CDR1 SSHAT and CDR2 FNYEAQ come from the germline V gene (reference sequence). This CDR3 has 14 amino acids. CDR3 in amino acids: CASSPGRITGELFF. The CDR3 DNA reads as TGTGCTAGCAGCCCGGGACGGATCACCGGGGAGCTGTTTTTT.

The CDR3 loop reads CSVEDWNEQFF. CDR3 sequence (DNA): TGCAGCGTTGAAGATTGGAATGAGCAGTTCTTC. V usage is TRBV29-1 and J usage is TRBJ2-1; D remains ambiguous. CDR1 is SQVTM and CDR2 is ANQGSEA in the germline V gene. The CDR3 has 11 amino acids. Trimming stripped 0 bases from V and 7 bases from J, with 4 bases between.

The chain links TRBV12-3 or TRBV12-4 to TRBJ1-5, with D hard to call. Between the trimmed V and J ends, which lost 1 base and 4 bases, there was a span of 8 bases. There are 14 residues in the CDR3. The CDR3 nucleotides read TGTGCCAGCAGTTTAGTACAGACGAATCAGCCCCAGCATTTT. This codes for CASSLVQTNQPQHF.

V and J are TRBV5-6 and TRBJ2-1; D is possibly TRBD1 (5 bases). V was clipped by 1 base and J by 2 bases, with 10 bases between them. Looked up from germline, CDR1 is SGHDT and CDR2 is YYEEEE. CDR3 length: 15 residues. Written as DNA, the CDR3 is TGTGCCAGCAGCTTGCGAACAGGAGCCTACAATGAGCAGTTCTTC. Protein product: CASSLRTGAYNEQFF. The whole variable domain, filled in from reference TRBV5-6 and TRBJ2-1, reads DAGVTQSPTHLIKTRGQQVTLRCSPKSGHDTVSWYQQALGQGPQFIFQYYEEEERQRGNFPDRFSGHQFPNYSSELNVNALLLGDSALYLCASSLRTGAYNEQFFGPGTRLTVL.

This clonotype was detected only a few times. The rearrangement uses TRBV15 and TRBJ2-1; 9 bases match TRBD1. Germline trimming cut 2 bases from V and 8 bases from J; bases unmatched to any gene: 13. CDR3 length: 17 amino acids. Looked up from germline, CDR1 is LNHNV and CDR2 is YYDKDF (reference sequence). The CDR3 DNA sequence: TGTGCCACCAGCAGATCCAGGGGGACAGGGCTTCTATATGAGCAGTTCTTC. Translated, it gives CATSRSRGTGLLYEQFF.

The genes are TRBV11-1 and TRBJ2-1; tentative D call: TRBD2 (6 bases). The CDR3 runs 13 residues. With 5 bases removed from V and 8 bases from J, the gap between germline ends came to 13 bases. From germline, CDR1 is SGHAT and CDR2 FQDESV (reference sequence). The CDR3 nucleotides read TGTGCCAGCAGCCAACTAGCTCCGCATGAGCAGTTCTTC. It yields the protein CASSQLAPHEQFF.

This clonotype was observed a handful of times. The chain links TRBV15 to TRBJ2-1, with D unclear. The V gene's germline CDR1 is LNHNV and CDR2 YYDKDF (reference sequence). The CDR3 spans 14 residues. V lost 4 bases and J lost 0, with 7 bases in between. CDR3 sequence reads: CATSTLSSYNEQFF. The CDR3, as DNA: TGTGCCACCAGCACCCTGAGCTCCTACAATGAGCAGTTCTTC.

This chain joins TRBV27 and TRBJ2-1; 8 bases match TRBD2. The germline V gene encodes CDR1 MNHEY and CDR2 SMNVEV (reference sequence). With V trimmed by 3 bases and J by 4 bases, 5 bases remained unmatched. The CDR3 is made up of 15 amino acids. The CDR3 spells CASSFGGEGYNEQFF. The CDR3 region has the DNA TGTGCCAGCAGTTTCGGGGGGGAAGGGTACAATGAGCAGTTCTTC.